The 22 T cell receptor beta chains listed next were all sequenced from one sample in a study of vaccination effects on CD4 cells after COVID-19. The data were produced by immunoSEQ multiplex PCR, yet TCRdb's version contains in-frame clones alone and is incomplete. The sample shows 55,000 to 80,000 clones, approximately 70% of them seen only once. These TCRs are of unknown antigen specificity. Peptide-pool stimulation followed by sequencing identified expanded antigen-specific CD4+ clonotypes in the ViraFEST assay. CD4+ T cells were isolated after around 10 days of culture. Negative nucleocapsid antibody tests before and after vaccination confirmed no previous SARS-CoV-2 infection. The material was CD4+ T cells from PBMCs cultured with HCoV-OC43 spike peptides, obtained before COVID-19 vaccination. Described subset: HCoV-OC43 spike overlapping peptide pool stimulation. The source is a human donor who received a COVID-19 vaccine.

The V gene is TRBV14, the J gene TRBJ2-4; 7 positions match TRBD1. J lost 8 bases, V lost 5 bases, and 12 bases had no gene match. This CDR3 has 15 residues. In germline, CDR1 is SGHDN, CDR2 FVKESK. The CDR3 here is CASSRDRSRQHIQYF. The CDR3 nucleotides read TGTGCCAGCAGCAGGGACAGATCCAGGCAACACATTCAGTACTTC. The full variable domain, its missing parts supplied by reference TRBV14 and TRBJ2-4, is EAGVTQFPSHSVIEKGQTVTLRCDPISGHDNLYWYRRVMGKEIKFLLHFVKESKQDESGMPNNRFLAERTGGTYSTLKVQPAELEDSGVYFCASSRDRSRQHIQYFGAGTRLSVL.

The chain combines TRBV28 with TRBJ1-3; a weak D match, TRBD1 (5 bases). CDR3 length: 13 amino acids. Trimming cost V 10 bases and J 4 bases, with 14 bases left between them. Germline CDR1 reads MDHEN; CDR2 reads SYDVKM. The CDR3 is CATSRGAGNTIYF. CDR3 coding DNA: TGTGCCACCTCCCGCGGGGCGGGAAACACCATATATTTT.

The chain links TRBV5-1 to TRBJ2-3; 7 bases agree with TRBD1. V lost 6 bases and J lost 2; bases outside the gene matches: 9. The CDR3 has 15 amino acids. The germline V gene encodes CDR1 SGHRS and CDR2 YFSETQ. CDR3 region: CASNTGELITDTQYF. CDR3 sequence (DNA): TGCGCCAGCAACACAGGGGAGCTAATCACAGATACGCAGTATTTT.

The chain links TRBV20-1 to TRBJ1-4; 9 bases map to TRBD1. This CDR3 has 14 residues. Germline trimming cut 3 bases from V and 7 bases from J; bases unmatched to any gene: 6. Germline CDR1 and CDR2: DFQATT and SNEGSKA (reference sequence). This CDR3 is CSASKQGALEKLFF. CDR3 DNA: TGCAGTGCTAGTAAACAGGGGGCGCTTGAAAAACTGTTTTTT.

This clone was observed a few times. CDR3 sequence (DNA): TGTGCCTGGAGGAGGGAACTTAACTATGGCTACACCTTC. It specifies CAWRRELNYGYTF. The chain couples TRBV30 to TRBJ1-2, with D unclear. The ends were cut back, 3 bases at V and 1 base at J, with 9 bases in the middle. CDR1 and CDR2 from the germline V gene are GTSNPN and SVGIG (reference sequence). The CDR3 is made up of 13 amino acids. Full variable domain (rest looked up from reference TRBV30 and TRBJ1-2): SQTIHQWPATLVQPVGSPLSLECTVEGTSNPNLYWYRQAAGRGLQLLFYSVGIGQISSEVPQNLSASRPQDRQFILSSKKLLLSDSGFYLCAWRRELNYGYTFGSGTRLTVV.

The chain links TRBV6-5 to TRBJ1-1; the D gene is possibly TRBD1 (5 bases). The CDR3 sequence is 15 residues long. Germline CDR1 is MNHEY and CDR2 is SVGAGI. Trimming pared 6 bases from V and 1 base from J, leaving 15 bases between. The DNA of the CDR3 is TGTGCCAGCAGATCTCCGGGACTCGCGAACACTGAAGCTTTCTTT. Translation gives CASRSPGLANTEAFF.

The chain employs TRBV5-1 and TRBJ2-3; 11 bases match TRBD2. The V gene end was trimmed by 0 bases and the J gene end by 5 bases; junction bases not matched to a gene: 14. This CDR3 has 19 residues. Per the germline V gene, CDR1 is SGHRS and CDR2 is YFSETQ. CDR3 nucleotide sequence: TGCGCCAGCAGCTTGGGACCGGGCACTAGCGGGGGAGTAGGAGATACGCAGTATTTT. This encodes CASSLGPGTSGGVGDTQYF.

The J gene is TRBJ2-2, the V gene TRBV16; D unresolved. CDR3 length equals 13 residues. Trimming cost V 4 bases and J 7 bases, with 10 bases left between them. CDR1 is KGHSY and CDR2 is FQNENV in the germline V gene. CDR3 DNA: TGTGCCAGCAGCCCCTCCTACAGCGGGGAGCTGTTTTTT. Its protein product is CASSPSYSGELFF. The entire variable domain, with the rest obtained from reference TRBV16 and TRBJ2-2, is as follows: GEEVAQTPKHLVRGEGQKAKLYCAPIKGHSYVFWYQQVLKNEFKFLISFQNENVFDETGMPKERFSAKCLPNSPCSLEIQATKLEDSAVYFCASSPSYSGELFFGEGSRLTVL.

J is TRBJ2-5 and V is TRBV9; D may be TRBD1 (6 bases). The CDR3 is made up of 13 amino acids. The germline gives CDR1 SGDLS, CDR2 YYNGEE. Trimming removed 0 bases at V and 4 bases at J, with 7 bases between. The CDR3 DNA is TGTGCCAGCAGCGTAGGACAGGTAGAGACCCAGTACTTC. Its protein product is CASSVGQVETQYF.

J is TRBJ2-1 and V is TRBV20-1; TRBD1 is a possible D gene (6 bases). Germline loops: CDR1 DFQATT, CDR2 SNEGSKA (reference sequence). This CDR3 has 13 amino acids. V was shortened by 3 bases and J by 2 bases, with 8 bases between the two germline ends. The CDR3 nucleotides are TGCAGTGCTAGTAGGGGGACCTACAATGAGCAGTTCTTC. It yields the protein CSASRGTYNEQFF.

The chain combines TRBV28 with TRBJ2-7; possibly TRBD1 for D (6 bases). The germline CDR1 and CDR2 sequences are MDHEN and SYDVKM. V gave up 9 bases and J gave up 6 bases, with 27 bases separating them. The CDR3 spans 16 residues. CDR3 protein: CASTPRQALPWVEQYV. The DNA for the CDR3 is TGTGCCAGTACCCCACGACAGGCACTCCCCTGGGTCGAGCAGTACGTC.

The V gene is TRBV2, the J gene TRBJ1-2, with TRBD1 matching over 7 bases. The CDR3 is made up of 12 amino acids. From germline, CDR1 is SNHLY and CDR2 FYNNEI. Unmatched junction bases numbered 1, after V lost 7 bases and J lost 2 bases. In DNA form, the CDR3 reads TGTGCCAGCATACAGGGGAACTATGGCTACACCTTC. Protein: CASIQGNYGYTF. The variable domain in full, completed from reference TRBV2 and TRBJ1-2, reads EPEVTQTPSHQVTQMGQEVILRCVPISNHLYFYWYRQILGQKVEFLVSFYNNEISEKSEIFDDQFSVERPDGSNFTLKIRSTKLEDSAMYFCASIQGNYGYTFGSGTRLTVV.

This clone was detected once. The chain's CDR3 is CSVEDPRDTRPTDTQYF. In DNA form, the CDR3 reads TGCAGCGTTGAAGACCCCCGAGACACCCGCCCCACAGATACGCAGTATTTT. The chain carries TRBV29-1 and TRBJ2-3; the D is unclear. The CDR3 extends over 17 amino acids. V gave up 0 bases and J gave up 2 bases, with 18 bases separating them. Looked up from germline, CDR1 is SQVTM and CDR2 is ANQGSEA.

The chain has TRBV7-2 and TRBJ1-3; D call uncertain. Per germline, CDR1 SGHTA and CDR2 FQGNSA. This CDR3 has 15 amino acids. Trimming removed 1 base at V and 2 bases at J, with 9 bases between. In nucleotides, the CDR3 is TGTGCCAGCAGCTTAGGAACAACGGCTGGAAACACCATATATTTT. The encoded protein is CASSLGTTAGNTIYF.

The chain is built from TRBV12-3 or TRBV12-4 and TRBJ2-5; 9 positions agree with TRBD2. Trimming cost V 4 bases and J 7 bases; bases outside gene matches: 1. CDR3 length equals 12 residues. This CDR3 reads CASSSAGGTQYF. The DNA of the CDR3 is TGTGCCAGCAGTTCAGCGGGGGGGACCCAGTACTTC.

The V call is TRBV19, the J call TRBJ1-2, with 7 bases aligning to TRBD1. The germline gives CDR1 LNHDA, CDR2 SQIVND (reference sequence). Trimming took 8 bases from V and 1 from J; bases not matched to a gene: 10. CDR3 length: 15 residues. Here the CDR3 DNA reads TGTGCCAGTTGGAAAGGGGCAGGGGGTAACTATGGCTACACCTTC. Translating gives CASWKGAGGNYGYTF.

The chain joins TRBV21-1 to TRBJ1-2; the table calls TRBD1, which could not be checked here. TRBV21-1 is a documented pseudogene. The CDR3 is 13 amino acids. The CDR3 here is CASSERKGAGYTF. CDR3 nucleotide sequence: TGTGCCAGCAGCGAGAGAAAGGGGGCTGGCTACACCTTC.

This chain joins TRBV19 and TRBJ2-5; 8 nucleotides agree with TRBD2. With V trimmed by 5 bases and J by 2 bases, 7 bases remained unmatched. This CDR3 has 15 amino acids. The V gene's germline CDR1 is LNHDA and CDR2 SQIVND (reference sequence). The CDR3: CASSAAGEPQETQYF. Here the CDR3 DNA reads TGTGCCAGTAGTGCAGCGGGGGAGCCGCAAGAGACCCAGTACTTC.

The rearrangement uses TRBV28 and TRBJ2-2; D is possibly TRBD1 (6 bases). Germline lookup yields CDR1 MDHEN and CDR2 SYDVKM. The CDR3 loop spans 18 amino acids. V dropped 6 bases and J dropped 0 bases, with 20 bases sitting between them. The CDR3 nucleotides are TGTGCCAGCAGGGGAGCGACAGGATCCTTGGCGAACACCGGGGAGCTGTTTTTT. Its protein is CASRGATGSLANTGELFF. The variable domain in full, with the rest retrieved from reference TRBV28 and TRBJ2-2, is DVKVTQSSRYLVKRTGEKVFLECVQDMDHENMFWYRQDPGLGLRLIYFSYDVKMKEKGDIPEGYSVSREKKERFSLILESASTNQTSMYLCASRGATGSLANTGELFFGEGSRLTVL.

This clone was observed a few times. V is TRBV28 and J is TRBJ2-4; 11 bases fit TRBD2. CDR1 and CDR2 (germline): MDHEN, SYDVKM. After removal of 1 base from V and 8 bases from J, the junction contained 4 bases not matched to a gene. This CDR3 is built from 15 residues. Written as DNA, the CDR3 is TGTGCCAGCAGTTTATCACTAGCGGGAGTGTACATTCAGTACTTC. Translation: CASSLSLAGVYIQYF.

V and J are TRBV19 and TRBJ1-6; TRBD1 matches at 11 bases. V lost 4 bases to trimming and J lost 12 bases; unmatched junction nucleotides: 11. The length of the CDR3 is 16 residues. Germline-derived CDR1 and CDR2 are LNHDA and SQIVND (reference sequence). The DNA for the CDR3 is TGTGCCAGTAGTACGGGTCCCGGACAGGGGGCGGGACCCCTCCACTTT. Protein sequence: CASSTGPGQGAGPLHF.

The chain links TRBV7-9 to TRBJ1-4; D unclear. With 5 bases removed from V and 0 bases from J, the gap between germline ends came to 13 bases. The length of the CDR3 is 16 residues. Germline V lookup: CDR1 SEHNR, CDR2 FQNEAQ (reference sequence). CDR3 sequence: CASSPNSGTTNEKLFF. CDR3 DNA: TGTGCCAGCAGCCCCAATTCCGGGACAACTAATGAAAAACTGTTTTTT.